This T cell receptor (beta chain) was captured by sequencing in a study of blood T cell repertoires in COVID-19 (dated by TCRdb to 2020 to 2021). Concerning the study at large: The collaborator samples originated in the United States, Italy and Spain and spanned the acute and convalescent phases of COVID-19. The prospective study material was composed of cDNA or gDNA derived from T cells, B-cell-depleted T cells, or PBMCs. Deeply sampled blood TCRbeta repertoires from subjects exposed to, actively infected with, or recovered from COVID-19 were included in the dataset. A freely available public database, intended as a resource for researchers studying the immune response to SARS-CoV-2, is where the repertoires were released. Samples were obtained from the ongoing ImmuneRACE study (first 160 participants) and from 1,254 subjects provided by 6 global collaborators. Nearly every sample came with metadata listing a de-identified subject ID, COVID-19 status, age in years and sex. Where available, HLA class I and class II types were taken from metadata supplied by the sample provider and were not determined by assay-based typing.

TCRbeta CDR3 regions were amplified from genomic DNA by means of the immunoSEQ Assay, a bias-controlled multiplex PCR. Regarding the original processing steps: Within the assay, amplification of reference gene primers was used to estimate how many nucleated cells each sample contained. To quantify the absolute abundance of each unique TCRbeta CDR3 rearrangement, sequence reads were collapsed and filtered. For each sample, productive Simpson clonality was calculated as the square root of Simpson's diversity index over productive rearrangements. Sourced from immuneACCESS, this table was stored by TCRdb with only in-frame sequences that have V and J called. A share of the clones is absent; for the studies checked, an unresolved V gene accounts for under half, and the remainder has no known explanation. From that table come the V and J calls and clone size; the DNA was used to work out D and trimming. This sample comprises roughly 140,000 clones, 65% to 85% of them detected only once. 8% of the sample lies in the top ten.

Whole blood was collected in K2EDTA tubes by collaborating institutions according to the institutions' own protocols. Collaborator samples were shipped for TCRbeta analysis as frozen whole blood, isolated PBMCs, or DNA extracted from either sample type. The paper's findings and limits, for the study overall: The amount of clinical and demographic metadata varied by source and participant and was provided uncurated.

Notes on this clone: Its cognate antigen has yet to be identified. No clone much larger than this one lies a single base away; base qualities are absent.

The CDR3, cysteine through phenylalanine, is 17 amino acids long. The entry retains the CDR3 DNA only, 51 bases that are in frame from base 1. At the junction V is shortened by 4 bases and J by 4 bases, with 19 bases in between. The germline V gene gives CDR1 as KGHSH and CDR2 as LQKENI. The clonotype comes from a human donor in a cohort sampled during active COVID-19. The V and J genes are TRBV18 and TRBJ1-4, with no confident D gene call. Specimen: peripheral blood. In nucleotides, the sequence is TGTGCCAGCTCACACAGCCCCAGGTCGCGGGGTAATGAAAAACTGTTTTTT. This translates into CASSHSPRSRGNEKLFF.